The 9 T cell receptor beta chains below were found in one sample sequenced in a study of human T cells and chemical hapten exposure. Time point denoted: patch test 3, about 24 weeks after DPC sensitization. Treatment of the sample: therapeutic diphenylcyclopropenone sensitization with weekly scalp DPC. TCRdb re-derived calls from the RACE reads in MiXCR, one entry per CDR3 protein. The profile shows fewer than 200,000 distinct CDR3 sequences, 25% to 35% of them singletons. The source was whole blood, collected in connection with sensitization to the hapten diphenylcyclopropenone (DPC). The source is a woman aged 18-29 years with alopecia areata. Some clones in this sample may be carry-over from other donors' samples.

This rearrangement joins TRBV28 to TRBJ1-6, with D tentatively TRBD1 (6 bases). The CDR3 contains 14 residues. Deletions cut 3 bases from V and 12 bases from J, with 15 bases between. CDR1 MDHEN and CDR2 SYDVKM come from the germline V gene. In DNA form, the CDR3 reads TGTGCCAGCAGTTTTGACAGGCGGCCCCGACCCCTCCACTTT. Protein product: CASSFDRRPRPLHF.

The rearrangement uses TRBV7-2 and TRBJ1-1; D remains unclear. CDR1 is SGHTA, CDR2 FQGNSA, per germline. Deletions cut 0 bases from V and 5 bases from J, with 13 bases between. The CDR3 is made up of 15 amino acids. The CDR3 is CASSLAVGVRTEAFF. CDR3 in DNA: TGTGCCAGCAGCTTAGCCGTGGGTGTGCGGACTGAAGCTTTCTTT.

The chain carries TRBV6-2 or TRBV6-3 and TRBJ2-3; 7 bases line up with TRBD2. The CDR3 is 16 amino acids. Losses at the gene ends were 0 bases for V and 4 bases for J; bases not matched to a gene: 7. CDR1 and CDR2 from the germline V gene are MNHEY and SVGEGT. In DNA, the CDR3 is TGTGCCAGCAGTTACTCCCCTAGCGGAGGATCAGATACGCAGTATTTT. It specifies CASSYSPSGGSDTQYF.

This chain uses TRBV20-1 with TRBJ2-1; D call uncertain. The CDR3 consists of 14 residues. Germline V lookup: CDR1 DFQATT, CDR2 SNEGSKA (reference sequence). V gave up 3 bases and J gave up 0 bases, with 9 bases separating them. The CDR3 sequence is CSASKSVSYNEQFF. Here the CDR3 DNA reads TGCAGTGCTAGTAAGTCGGTCTCCTACAATGAGCAGTTCTTC.

This clonotype was counted a few times. This sequence joins TRBV7-8 and TRBJ2-5; D uncertain. CDR1 and CDR2 from the germline V gene are SGHVS and FQNEAQ. Trimming took 5 bases from V and 10 from J, leaving 11 bases between them. The CDR3 covers 11 residues. The CDR3 spells CASSPAQIQYF. DNA of the CDR3: TGTGCCAGCAGCCCCGCCCAAATCCAGTACTTC.

The chain employs TRBV11-2 and TRBJ2-1, with 7 bases identical to TRBD2. The CDR3 has 14 amino acids. V shed 3 bases and J 9 bases; nucleotides not matched to a gene: 8. In germline, CDR1 is SGHAT, CDR2 FQNNGV. The CDR3: CASSLVAGRVEQFF. The CDR3 nucleotides are TGTGCCAGCAGCTTGGTAGCGGGTCGGGTTGAGCAGTTCTTC.

The chain is built from TRBV29-1 and TRBJ2-7; no definite D call. V was clipped by 7 bases and J by 3 bases, with 13 bases between them. The length of the CDR3 is 12 residues. Germline V gene data show CDR1 as SQVTM and CDR2 as ANQGSEA. This CDR3 reads CSEARDGYEQYF. CDR3 nucleotide sequence: TGCAGCGAGGCCCGTGACGGCTACGAGCAGTACTTC.

The chain is built from TRBV29-1 and TRBJ1-2, with unresolved D. V shed 5 bases and J shed 0 bases, with 13 bases lying between them. The CDR3 runs to 14 residues. Germline loops: CDR1 SQVTM, CDR2 ANQGSEA. This CDR3 is CSVLSGLANYGYTF. The CDR3 coding sequence is TGCAGCGTTCTTTCAGGCCTAGCTAACTATGGCTACACCTTC.

V gene TRBV7-2 combines with J gene TRBJ2-1; 14 bases align to TRBD2. The CDR3 length is 15 residues. The germline V gene encodes CDR1 SGHTA and CDR2 FQGNSA. The ends lost 8 bases at V and 9 bases at J; junction bases unmatched: 9. CDR3 in amino acids: CASSPTSGGAGEQFF. The CDR3 DNA reads as TGTGCCAGCTCCCCGACTAGCGGGGGGGCAGGTGAGCAGTTCTTC.